This T cell receptor (beta chain) was identified in a study of blood T cell repertoires in COVID-19. Across the whole study: COVID-19 samples collected from the United States, Italy and Spain covered acute and convalescent phases.

The table came from immunoSEQ multiplex PCR; TCRdb's copy has only in-frame clones and leaves some out. Seen here are 97,000 or so clones, roughly 92% observed once, and the top ten hold more than 1.5%. CDR3 size: 13 residues. The germline gives CDR1 MNHEY, CDR2 SVGAGI. V was pared by 6 bases and J by 2 bases, with 2 bases of the junction left unmatched. The origin of this receptor is a woman aged 50 to 60 with COVID-19, enrolled during active disease. Sequenced sample: peripheral blood. The chain joins TRBV6-5 to TRBJ1-1, with 8 bases identical to TRBD1. In nucleotides, the CDR3 is TGTGCCAGCAGGCAGGGGGCAAACACTGAAGCTTTCTTT. Protein: CASRQGANTEAFF.